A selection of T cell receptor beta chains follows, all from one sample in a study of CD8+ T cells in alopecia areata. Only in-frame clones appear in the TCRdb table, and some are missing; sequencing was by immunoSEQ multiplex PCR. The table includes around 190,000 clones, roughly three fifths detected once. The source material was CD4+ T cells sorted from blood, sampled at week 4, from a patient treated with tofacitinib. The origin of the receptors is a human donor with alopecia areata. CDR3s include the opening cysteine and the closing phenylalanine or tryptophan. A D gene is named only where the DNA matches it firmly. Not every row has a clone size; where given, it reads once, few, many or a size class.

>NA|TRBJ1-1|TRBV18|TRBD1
TGTGCCAGCTCCAGGAAACAGGGGTACACTGAAGCTTTCTTT
CASSRKQGYTEAFF
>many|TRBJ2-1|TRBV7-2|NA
TGTGCCAGCAGCTTAGCTGCTACAGCCAATGAGCAGTTCTTC
CASSLAATANEQFF
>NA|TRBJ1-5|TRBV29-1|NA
TGCAGCGTTAAGACAGGAAATCAGCCCCAGCATTTT
CSVKTGNQPQHF
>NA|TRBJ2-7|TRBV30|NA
TGTGCCTCCAAGGGAAGCTCCTACGAGCAGTACTTC
CASKGSSYEQYF
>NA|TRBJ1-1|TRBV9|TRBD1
TGTGCCAGCAGCGCGCTTAAAGGGGGACAGGGGAACACTGAAGCTTTCTTT
CASSALKGGQGNTEAFF
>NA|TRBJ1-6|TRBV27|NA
TGTGCCAGCAGTCCCGGCCGTCTGCGGAATTCACCCCTCCACTTT
CASSPGRLRNSPLHF
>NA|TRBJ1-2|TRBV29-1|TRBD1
TGCAGCGTTGGAAGGACAGGGTTTGGCTACACCTTC
CSVGRTGFGYTF
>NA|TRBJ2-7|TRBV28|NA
TGTGCCAGCAGTTTATTAGGTGGGAGGCGCGGATATGAGCAGTACTTC
CASSLLGGRRGYEQYF
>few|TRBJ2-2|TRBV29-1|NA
TGCAGTGTCACTCAGTCATCCGGGGAGCTGTTTTTT
CSVTQSSGELFF
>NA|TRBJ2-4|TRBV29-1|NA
TGCAGCGTTGATTGGGTAACCTCCCACATTCAGTACTTC
CSVDWVTSHIQYF
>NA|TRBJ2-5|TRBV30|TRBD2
TGTGCCTGGAGTGGCACTAGCGAACAGACCCAGTACTTC
CAWSGTSEQTQYF